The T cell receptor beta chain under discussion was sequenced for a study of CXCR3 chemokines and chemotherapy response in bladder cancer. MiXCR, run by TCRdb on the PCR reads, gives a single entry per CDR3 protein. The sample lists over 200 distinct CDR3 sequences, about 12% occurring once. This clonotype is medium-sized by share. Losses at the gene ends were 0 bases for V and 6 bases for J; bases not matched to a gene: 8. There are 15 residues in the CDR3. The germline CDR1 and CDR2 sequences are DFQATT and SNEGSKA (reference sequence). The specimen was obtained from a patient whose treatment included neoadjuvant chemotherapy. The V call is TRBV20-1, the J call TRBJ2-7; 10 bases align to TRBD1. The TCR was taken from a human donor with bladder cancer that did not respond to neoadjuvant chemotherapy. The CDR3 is CSARDIGTGVVEQYF. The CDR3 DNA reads TGCAGTGCTAGAGATATAGGGACAGGGGTTGTCGAGCAGTACTTC.